The rows below give T cell receptor beta chains drawn from one sample of a study of CD4 T cells in relation to SARS-CoV-2 and coronaviruses. The assay was immunoSEQ multiplex PCR, and TCRdb's table has in-frame clones only and misses some. The sample holds roughly 25,000 clones, around 73% seen once. Their antigen targets remain unknown. Sequenced material: CD4+ T cells from PBMCs, cultured in vitro. The receptor set was obtained from a human donor in good health. Both conserved end residues are part of each CDR3. D genes are given only for firm matches. The size entry is marked missing in some rows and otherwise reads once, few, many or a size class.

TRBJ1-5	TRBV11-1	NA	NA	CASSLEWGQPQHF	TGTGCCAGCAGCTTAGAGTGGGGTCAGCCCCAGCATTTT
TRBJ1-2	TRBV5-6	NA	few	CASSWGPGGYTF	TGTGCCAGCAGCTGGGGACCAGGTGGCTACACCTTC
TRBJ2-5	TRBV10-3	NA	NA	CAISSGTSSETQYF	TGTGCCATCAGTTCCGGGACTTCGTCGGAGACCCAGTACTTC
TRBJ1-1	TRBV29-1	NA	NA	CSVPGPRTEAFF	TGCAGCGTCCCAGGGCCGAGGACTGAAGCTTTCTTT
TRBJ1-2	TRBV6-2/TRBV6-3	TRBD1	NA	CASSYGTGLGYTF	TGTGCCAGCAGTTATGGGACAGGGCTCGGCTACACCTTC
TRBJ2-5	TRBV7-3	NA	NA	CASSLREGENQYF	TGTGCCAGCAGCTTAAGGGAGGGGGAGAACCAGTACTTC
TRBJ2-1	TRBV6-2/TRBV6-3	NA	once	CASSPGTPAYEQFF	TGTGCCAGCAGTCCGGGGACCCCGGCCTATGAGCAGTTCTTC
TRBJ2-2	TRBV7-2	TRBD1	NA	CASSLSNRGFSRTGELFF	TGTGCCAGCAGCTTAAGCAACAGGGGGTTTTCGCGAACCGGGGAGCTGTTTTTT
TRBJ2-6	TRBV29-1	NA	few	CSVPVRSGANVLTF	TGCAGCGTCCCTGTCCGCTCTGGGGCCAACGTCCTGACTTTC
TRBJ1-1	TRBV5-1	NA	NA	CASSLQGETEAFF	TGCGCCAGCAGCTTACAGGGAGAGACTGAAGCTTTCTTT
TRBJ2-3	TRBV11-2	TRBD2	NA	CASSLGTSGAGTDTQYF	TGTGCCAGCAGCTTGGGGACTAGCGGGGCGGGCACAGATACGCAGTATTTT
TRBJ2-2	TRBV5-1	TRBD2	NA	CASSLGAGGNTGELFF	TGCGCCAGCAGCTTGGGCGCGGGGGGTAACACCGGGGAGCTGTTTTTT
TRBJ2-2	TRBV7-3	NA	NA	CASSAVVGGTGELFF	TGTGCCAGCAGCGCAGTAGTGGGGGGAACCGGGGAGCTGTTTTTT
TRBJ1-5	TRBV18	NA	NA	CASSQGPGAGEPNQPQHF	TGTGCCAGCTCCCAAGGGCCCGGGGCCGGGGAACCAAATCAGCCCCAGCATTTT
TRBJ2-2	TRBV5-4	NA	NA	CASSFGTQSGELFF	TGTGCCAGCAGCTTCGGTACCCAATCCGGGGAGCTGTTTTTT
TRBJ2-7	TRBV10-3	NA	NA	CAISGDPFEQYF	TGTGCCATCAGTGGGGACCCTTTTGAGCAGTACTTC
TRBJ2-5	TRBV7-7	TRBD2	NA	CASSLVGSGAQETQYF	TGTGCCAGCAGCTTGGTGGGTAGCGGGGCCCAAGAGACCCAGTACTTC
TRBJ1-1	TRBV19	NA	NA	CASRTTQRNTEAFF	TGTGCCAGTAGGACCACCCAACGGAACACTGAAGCTTTCTTT
TRBJ2-3	TRBV2	TRBD1	NA	CANRPGQGLGTQYF	TGTGCCAACCGACCGGGACAGGGGCTAGGTACGCAGTATTTT
TRBJ1-1	TRBV3-1/TRBV3-2	NA	few	CASSQGVLGNTEAFF	TGTGCCAGCAGCCAAGGGGTCCTAGGGAACACTGAAGCTTTCTTT
TRBJ1-6	TRBV28	NA	few	CAFGQGSSPLHF	TGTGCCTTTGGGCAGGGGAGTTCACCCCTCCACTTT
TRBJ2-7	TRBV18	NA	once	CASSPRAGGLYEQYF	TGTGCCAGCTCACCACGGGCAGGGGGGCTCTACGAGCAGTACTTC
TRBJ2-5	TRBV2	NA	once	CASSGGIAWGARETQYF	TGTGCCAGCAGTGGGGGAATAGCTTGGGGGGCACGAGAGACCCAGTACTTC
TRBJ2-1	TRBV11-2	TRBD1	NA	CASSLTGDPYNEQFF	TGTGCCAGCAGCTTGACAGGGGACCCTTACAATGAGCAGTTCTTC
TRBJ1-6	TRBV2	NA	few	CASSVARDSPLHF	TGTGCCAGCAGTGTGGCGAGAGATTCACCCCTCCACTTT
TRBJ2-5	TRBV9	NA	NA	CASSVATGLGETQYF	TGTGCCAGCAGCGTAGCTACCGGGTTGGGGGAGACCCAGTACTTC
TRBJ2-3	TRBV11-3	NA	NA	CASSTSWGEDTQYF	TGTGCCAGCAGCACCTCCTGGGGGGAGGATACGCAGTATTTT
TRBJ2-7	TRBV7-9	NA	NA	CASRRGATYEQYF	TGTGCCAGCCGGAGGGGGGCGACCTACGAGCAGTACTTC
TRBJ2-3	TRBV5-6	TRBD2	NA	CASSSTLAGGTDTQYF	TGTGCCAGCAGCTCAACACTAGCGGGGGGCACAGATACGCAGTATTTT
TRBJ2-7	TRBV30	NA	NA	CAWSLTRFQQYF	TGTGCCTGGAGTCTTACACGGTTTCAGCAGTACTTC
TRBJ2-7	TRBV12-3/TRBV12-4	NA	NA	CASGYEQYF	TGTGCCAGCGGATACGAGCAGTACTTC
TRBJ2-5	TRBV5-1	NA	NA	CASSFQETQYF	TGCGCCAGCAGCTTCCAAGAGACCCAGTACTTC
TRBJ2-1	TRBV4-3	TRBD2	NA	CASSPLSAGGGEQFF	TGCGCCAGCAGCCCCCTTTCGGCGGGAGGGGGTGAGCAGTTCTTC
TRBJ1-6	TRBV10-3	NA	NA	CAIRSGTLNSPLHF	TGTGCCATCAGATCCGGGACACTTAATTCACCCCTCCACTTT
TRBJ1-5	TRBV24-1	NA	few	CATSEAGSLQPQHF	TGTGCCACCAGTGAGGCAGGGAGTCTGCAGCCCCAGCATTTT
TRBJ1-1	TRBV7-9	TRBD1	NA	CASSPRQGNTEAFF	TGTGCCAGCAGCCCCCGACAGGGGAACACTGAAGCTTTCTTT
TRBJ1-1	TRBV18	TRBD1	NA	CASSPATGGRGTEAFF	TGTGCCAGCTCACCAGCCACAGGGGGCAGGGGAACTGAAGCTTTCTTT
TRBJ2-5	TRBV6-6	TRBD1	NA	CASRLPGQQETQYF	TGTGCCAGCAGGCTCCCGGGACAGCAAGAGACCCAGTACTTC
TRBJ2-3	TRBV3-1/TRBV3-2	NA	NA	CASRLGGDTQYF	TGTGCCAGCAGACTCGGAGGAGATACGCAGTATTTT
TRBJ1-4	TRBV25-1	NA	NA	CASSPDSRGEKLFF	TGTGCCAGCAGTCCGGACAGCCGGGGTGAAAAACTGTTTTTT
TRBJ2-3	TRBV7-3	NA	NA	CASSPKSGTDTQYF	TGTGCCAGCAGCCCCAAGAGCGGCACAGATACGCAGTATTTT
TRBJ1-5	TRBV6-2/TRBV6-3	NA	NA	CASSQRTPVNQPQHF	TGTGCCAGCAGTCAGCGGACACCAGTCAATCAGCCCCAGCATTTT
TRBJ1-1	TRBV7-2	NA	few	CASSPEMNTEAFF	TGTGCCAGCAGCCCAGAGATGAACACTGAAGCTTTCTTT
TRBJ2-7	TRBV5-1	TRBD1	NA	CASSRTGGNYEQYF	TGCGCCAGCAGCCGGACAGGGGGTAACTACGAGCAGTACTTC
TRBJ2-7	TRBV6-5	NA	NA	CASSFDGAGSPYEQYF	TGTGCCAGCAGTTTCGACGGGGCAGGGAGTCCCTACGAGCAGTACTTC
TRBJ2-1	TRBV4-3	NA	once	CASSQEYYYNEQFF	TGCGCCAGCAGCCAAGAATATTATTACAATGAGCAGTTCTTC
TRBJ1-5	TRBV7-3	NA	NA	CASSLGLSNQPQHF	TGTGCCAGCAGCTTAGGGCTTAGCAATCAGCCCCAGCATTTT
TRBJ2-7	TRBV5-6	NA	few	CASSESGRPYEQYF	TGTGCCAGCAGTGAATCGGGTCGACCCTACGAGCAGTACTTC
TRBJ2-1	TRBV20-1	TRBD1	NA	CSASDRGLDEQFF	TGCAGTGCTAGTGACAGGGGGCTGGATGAGCAGTTCTTC
TRBJ2-1	TRBV19	TRBD2	NA	CASSIGGGGLWNEQFF	TGTGCCAGTAGTATAGGGGGCGGGGGGCTATGGAATGAGCAGTTCTTC
TRBJ2-7	TRBV6-2/TRBV6-3	TRBD2	NA	CASSPGTSDYEQYF	TGTGCCAGCAGCCCTGGGACTAGCGACTACGAGCAGTACTTC
TRBJ2-7	TRBV11-2	NA	NA	CASSLEAGSDREQYF	TGTGCCAGCAGCTTAGAGGCAGGGTCCGATCGAGAGCAGTACTTC
TRBJ1-4	TRBV7-2	NA	NA	CASQYRVGSEKLFF	TGTGCCAGCCAGTACAGGGTTGGAAGCGAAAAACTGTTTTTT
TRBJ1-6	TRBV6-5	NA	NA	CASRWERRSPLHF	TGTGCCAGCAGATGGGAACGTCGCTCACCCCTCCACTTT
TRBJ2-7	TRBV7-2	NA	NA	CASSPPGDGYEQYF	TGTGCCAGCAGCCCTCCCGGGGACGGCTACGAGCAGTACTTC
TRBJ2-7	TRBV21-1	NA	NA	CASSKGGWRYEQYF	TGTGCCAGCAGCAAGGGTGGGTGGAGGTACGAGCAGTACTTC
TRBJ2-7	TRBV7-9	TRBD2	NA	CASSSAGLEYEQYF	TGTGCCAGCAGCTCTGCGGGACTAGAGTACGAGCAGTACTTC